Described below is a single T cell receptor beta chain sequence and its context. The sample comes from a study of shared clonotypes between healthy human individuals. The germline gives CDR1 SGHAT, CDR2 FQNNGV. V lost 3 bases and J lost 5, with 19 bases in between. This CDR3 spans 16 amino acids. Using immunoSEQ multiplex PCR, the repertoire was profiled, and TCRdb retains in-frame clones only, with some absent. The sample holds roughly 2.2 million clones, just over 90% seen once. Sequencing used naive CD4+ T cells from PBMCs. The sample's subset: CD45RA+ positively selected. The J gene is TRBJ2-5, the V gene TRBV11-2; D assignment may be TRBD1 or TRBD2 (6 bases each). This clonotype was sampled from a man between 18 and 29 years old in good health. Some clones in this sample may be carry-over from other donors' samples. The CDR3 is CASSLRGTTREETQYF. For the CDR3, the DNA is TGTGCCAGCAGCTTGCGAGGGACAACCCGGGAGGAGACCCAGTACTTC.